This TCR beta chain was recorded in a study of shared clonotypes between healthy human individuals. Concerning this clone itself: As yet, its antigen is unknown.

Using immunoSEQ multiplex PCR, the repertoire was profiled, and TCRdb retains in-frame clones only, with some absent. The data contain 1.5 million to 2.5 million clones, about 95% of them singletons. Whole-study results and caveats: Larger estimated richness was generally recorded for naive subsets relative to memory subsets. Naive CD4 clonotypes overlapped across a handful of donors at 4.5% to 5.5%. Unshared clonotypes carried lower generation probabilities than those common to all four donors.

CD8 cells classed as naive were CD45RO-negative and positively selected for CCR7, excluding terminally differentiated effector memory CD45RA+ cells. The CDR3 loop spans 15 amino acids. Germline V gene data show CDR1 as SGDLS and CDR2 as YYNGEE. V shed 8 bases and J 7 bases; nucleotides not matched to a gene: 13. This chain connects TRBV9 to TRBJ1-5; 9 positions match TRBD1. Material: naive CD8+ T cells sorted from blood. The sequence was obtained from a young man in good health. CDR3 amino acids: CASGPGTGISQPQHF. As DNA, the CDR3 is TGTGCCAGTGGGCCCGGGACAGGGATAAGCCAGCCCCAGCATTTT.